This T cell receptor (beta chain) comes out of a study of blood T cell repertoires in COVID-19. As for the study in general: The samples span acute and convalescent COVID-19 from the United States, Italy and Spain.

Profiling relied on immunoSEQ multiplex PCR, and the TCRdb table lists in-frame clones only, not all of them. Here the sample spans about 150,000 clones, around 82% being singletons. The CDR3 covers 14 residues. The junction had 3 bases not matched to a gene; V was cut back by 1 base and J by 6 bases. Germline V CDR1 and CDR2: SGHNT, YENEEA. This clone has a single count. The TCR was taken from a woman older than 75 with active or convalescent COVID-19. Input material: peripheral blood. The chain carries TRBV11-3 and TRBJ2-1, with TRBD2 matching 7 bases. This CDR3 is CASSLAGGGNEQFF. In DNA, the CDR3 is TGTGCCAGCAGCTTAGCGGGAGGTGGCAATGAGCAGTTCTTC.